These 18 T cell receptor beta chains were sequenced from one sample in a study of regulatory T cells in long-lasting Graves disease. To make TCR beta libraries, researchers used iRepertoire HTBI primers and Arm-PCR of CDR3 regions. TCRdb re-called the multiplex PCR reads with MiXCR, one entry per CDR3 protein. The data contain more than 300,000 distinct CDR3 sequences, about 20% of them singletons. Described time point: persistent/refractory GD, antithyroid drugs over 5 years with positive TRAb. The authors made the TCR library using RNA they extracted from PBMCs. The specimen comprised peripheral blood mononuclear cells (PBMCs), sampled when the disease was refractory, from a patient treated with antithyroid drugs. These receptors were obtained from a female donor with Graves disease.

A few counts support this clonotype. The chain employs TRBV20-1 and TRBJ2-7, with D possibly TRBD1 on 6 matching bases. The CDR3 is 15 residues long. V gave up 3 bases and J gave up 0 bases, with 15 bases separating them. Germline V gene sequence: CDR1 DFQATT, CDR2 SNEGSKA (reference sequence). DNA for the CDR3: TGCAGTGCTAGGACGGCTCAGGGGTACTCCTACGAGCAGTACTTC. It yields the protein CSARTAQGYSYEQYF.

This clonotype was counted ten times or more. The chain has TRBV6-2 or TRBV6-3 and TRBJ1-5; D gene uncertain. V was shortened by 2 bases and J by 7 bases, with 9 bases between the two germline ends. Looked up from germline, CDR1 is MNHEY and CDR2 is SVGEGT. This CDR3 is 13 amino acids long. The CDR3 DNA follows: TGTGCCAGCAGTTACGAGAGGCGACAGCCCCAGCATTTT. This codes for CASSYERRQPQHF.

The chain combines TRBV9 with TRBJ1-1; the D is unclear. V gave up 4 bases and J gave up 10 bases, with 14 bases separating them. Per the germline V gene, CDR1 is SGDLS and CDR2 is YYNGEE. This CDR3 is built from 12 residues. The CDR3 nucleotides are TGTGCCAGCAGCCCTCGGACCGACGTAGCTTTCTTT. This sequence encodes CASSPRTDVAFF.

The J gene is TRBJ2-3, the V gene TRBV28, with TRBD2 matching over 13 bases. V gave up 5 bases and J gave up 7 bases; unmatched junction bases: 6. Germline V lookup: CDR1 MDHEN, CDR2 SYDVKM. The CDR3 extends over 15 amino acids. The CDR3 DNA sequence: TGTGCCAGCAGTCTACTAGCGGGAGGGGGGAATACGCAGTATTTT. The encoded protein is CASSLLAGGGNTQYF.

This chain's CDR3 is CASSVGVQGRNTGELFF. In DNA, the CDR3 is TGTGCCAGCAGCGTGGGGGTTCAAGGGCGGAACACCGGGGAGCTGTTTTTT. This chain connects TRBV9 to TRBJ2-2; the D gene could be TRBD1 or TRBD2 (5 bases each). The CDR3 spans 17 residues. Germline V gene lookup returns CDR1 SGDLS and CDR2 YYNGEE. V lost 2 bases and J 1 base, leaving 15 bases between the germline ends.

This clonotype has a handful of counts. J is TRBJ1-1 and V is TRBV4-1; D is ambiguous. V shed 6 bases and J shed 0 bases, with 5 bases lying between them. The CDR3 contains 12 residues. The V gene's germline CDR1 is MGHRA and CDR2 YSYEKL. The DNA of the CDR3 is TGCGCCAGCAGGGGCCTGAACACTGAAGCTTTCTTT. This codes for CASRGLNTEAFF.

This clonotype was observed a few times. The V call is TRBV6-1, the J call TRBJ1-6, with TRBD1 as a possible D gene (5 bases). In germline, CDR1 is MNHNS, CDR2 SASEGT. Trimming cost V 6 bases and J 6 bases, with 12 bases left between them. The CDR3 extends over 14 amino acids. CDR3 nucleotides: TGTGCCAGCAGACCGGGACTCCTTAATTCACCCCTCCACTTT. Translation: CASRPGLLNSPLHF.

This clonotype was seen ten or more times. V gene TRBV10-3 combines with J gene TRBJ2-6; TRBD1 matches 9 bases. This CDR3 has 16 amino acids. V dropped 10 bases and J dropped 4; count of bases not matched to a gene: 11. In germline, CDR1 is ENHRY, CDR2 SYGVKD. CDR3 amino acids: CATLGDRASGANVLTF. Written as DNA, the CDR3 is TGTGCCACCTTGGGGGACAGGGCGTCCGGGGCCAACGTCCTGACTTTC.

This clonotype was counted many times. The rearrangement links TRBV7-2 to TRBJ1-6; 8 positions match TRBD1. The CDR3 length is 16 residues. V dropped 1 base and J dropped 9; count of bases not matched to a gene: 8. Germline V gene lookup returns CDR1 SGHTA and CDR2 FQGNSA. CDR3 region: CASSLERTGRGSPLHF. The CDR3 nucleotides read TGTGCCAGCAGCTTAGAGAGGACAGGGCGAGGTTCACCCCTCCACTTT.

This clonotype was seen ten or more times. J is TRBJ2-2 and V is TRBV30; 9 nucleotides align to TRBD1. Per germline, CDR1 GTSNPN and CDR2 SVGIG (reference sequence). The CDR3 has 15 amino acids. Trimming cost V 2 bases and J 5 bases; bases outside gene matches: 6. The CDR3 here is CAWSYGQGRTGELFF. CDR3 DNA: TGTGCCTGGAGTTATGGACAGGGGCGGACCGGGGAGCTGTTTTTT.

V usage is TRBV20-1 and J usage is TRBJ1-5, with TRBD1 matching 7 bases. The ends lost 4 bases at V and 2 bases at J; junction bases unmatched: 11. This CDR3 region has 16 residues. Germline loops: CDR1 DFQATT, CDR2 SNEGSKA (reference sequence). The CDR3 loop reads CSAIQGRFLGNQPQHF. In DNA, the CDR3 is TGCAGTGCTATACAGGGGAGATTTTTAGGCAATCAGCCCCAGCATTTT.

The chain is built from TRBV19 and TRBJ1-1, with D hard to call. Deletions cut 1 base from V and 8 bases from J, with 11 bases between. The CDR3 sequence is 13 residues long. Germline CDR1 LNHDA, CDR2 SQIVND (reference sequence). Here the CDR3 reads CASSIGDIEEAFF. The DNA of the CDR3 is TGTGCCAGTAGTATAGGAGACATAGAGGAAGCTTTCTTT. The full variable domain, rest sourced from reference TRBV19 and TRBJ1-1, is DGGITQSPKYLFRKEGQNVTLSCEQNLNHDAMYWYRQDPGQGLRLIYYSQIVNDFQKGDIAEGYSVSREKKESFPLTVTSAQKNPTAFYLCASSIGDIEEAFFGQGTRLTVV.

At least ten counts were recorded for this clonotype. The rearrangement joins TRBV2 to TRBJ1-1; D remains unclear. The CDR3 spans 13 residues. V gave up 7 bases and J gave up 1 base, with 10 bases separating them. Germline V CDR1 and CDR2: SNHLY, FYNNEI. The CDR3 protein is CASTSTPNTEAFF. In nucleotides, the CDR3 is TGTGCCAGCACCTCGACACCGAACACTGAAGCTTTCTTT.

The chain employs TRBV12-3 or TRBV12-4 and TRBJ1-2; no firm D call. The CDR3 runs 13 residues. The V gene lost 4 bases and the J gene lost 4 bases, with 10 bases spanning the gap. This chain's CDR3 is CASSYGILYGYTF. CDR3 bases: TGTGCCAGCAGTTACGGGATACTCTATGGCTACACCTTC.

This clonotype occurred many times. The rearrangement links TRBV24-1 to TRBJ2-7; 10 bases align to TRBD1. The ends lost 2 bases at V and 3 bases at J; junction bases unmatched: 6. This CDR3 is 16 amino acids long. Per the germline V gene, CDR1 is KGHDR and CDR2 is SFDVKD. CDR3 in DNA: TGTGCCACCAGTGATTCGGGGACAGGGGACATCTACGAGCAGTACTTC. It translates to CATSDSGTGDIYEQYF.

A note on this clonotype: A much more abundant neighbour one base away suggests this may be a read error. In nucleotides, the CDR3 is TGTGCCAGCAGCTTAACTGGGTCCCCCTACGGGCAGTACTTC. Translating it yields CASSLTGSPYGQYF. The chain employs TRBV11-2 and TRBJ2-7; D unresolved. The CDR3 sequence is 14 residues long. Germline loops: CDR1 SGHAT, CDR2 FQNNGV. The variable domain in full, with the rest retrieved from reference TRBV11-2 and TRBJ2-7, is EAGVAQSPRYKIIEKRQSVAFWCNPISGHATLYWYQQILGQGPKLLIQFQNNGVVDDSQLPKDRFSAERLKGVDSTLKIQPAKLEDSAVYLCASSLTGSPYGQYFGPGTRLTVT.

The chain employs TRBV27 and TRBJ2-3; 11 nucleotides match TRBD2. The CDR3 contains 16 residues. Germline CDR1 and CDR2: MNHEY and SMNVEV (reference sequence). Trimming removed 2 bases from V and 7 bases from J; junction bases left unmatched: 8. The CDR3 DNA is TGTGCCAGCAGTTTACTAGCGGGAGGAGGTCAATATACGCAGTATTTT. Protein sequence: CASSLLAGGGQYTQYF.

Only a few counts were recorded for this clonotype. One base away lies a much larger clone, so this may be a sequencing read error. V and J are TRBV2 and TRBJ1-1; weak D call: TRBD1 (5 bases). Germline assignment: CDR1 SNHLY and CDR2 FYNNEI. This CDR3 region has 13 residues. V was clipped by 7 bases and J by 5 bases, with 14 bases between them. The DNA for the CDR3 is TGTGCCAGCAACTATGACAGACGGACTGAAGCTTTCTTT. Translated, it gives CASNYDRRTEAFF. Looking up the rest from reference TRBV2 and TRBJ1-1 gives the full variable domain: EPEVTQTPSHQVTQMGQEVILRCVPISNHLYFYWYRQILGQKVEFLVSFYNNEISEKSEIFDDQFSVERPDGSNFTLKIRSTKLEDSAMYFCASNYDRRTEAFFGQGTRLTVV.